These 8 T cell receptor beta chains were sequenced from one sample in a study of patients and donors after allogeneic stem cell transplantation (dated by TCRdb to the early 2020s). Receptors were amplified or captured by RT-PCR. Sequencing relied on a NextSeq 550. The public reads were run again by TCRdb, first through fastp at Q25 and then through MiXCR, and only productive beta chains were kept. One record per CDR3 amino acid sequence lists the most common genes and DNA. This sample comprises around 4,100 distinct CDR3 sequences, more than 20% of them detected only once. The ten largest clones capture roughly 16% of the sample. Sequenced material: blood, either unsorted or a sorted T cell fraction (not recorded which). The receptors were sampled from a human donor who was either an allogeneic HSCT recipient or a stem cell or donor lymphocyte infusion donor (not recorded which). It is not recorded whose cells these are; they may come from a transplant donor.

The chain carries TRBV7-2 and TRBJ2-7; D uncertain. The CDR3 is 14 residues long. Germline V CDR1 and CDR2: SGHTA, FQGNSA. Trimming shortened V by 1 base and J by 0 bases, and 7 bases separated the two germline ends. CDR3 bases: TGTGCCAGCAGCTTAGAGCGCGGCTCCTACGAGCAGTACTTC. This encodes CASSLERGSYEQYF.

In this sample, this clonotype turned up a few times. The genes are TRBV6-1 and TRBJ1-5; the D is unclear. The CDR3 has 11 residues. Germline V gene lookup returns CDR1 MNHNS and CDR2 SASEGT. Trimming took off 3 bases at V and 11 bases at J, with 8 bases between the two ends. In nucleotides, the CDR3 is TGTGCCAGCAGTGATACGCGAGCCCAGCATTTT. It encodes CASSDTRAQHF.

This chain uses TRBV7-9 with TRBJ2-7; 10 bases match TRBD2. Looked up from germline, CDR1 is SEHNR and CDR2 is FQNEAQ (reference sequence). This CDR3 is built from 15 residues. Unmatched junction bases numbered 10, after V lost 9 bases and J lost 2 bases. This CDR3 reads CASRQASGGTYEQYF. CDR3 nucleotides: TGTGCCAGTAGGCAGGCTAGCGGGGGTACCTACGAGCAGTACTTC.

The CDR3 bases are TGTGCCAGCAGCTTGAGGGCGGTGAAAAGCACAGATACGCAGTATTTT. It is translated as CASSLRAVKSTDTQYF. The J gene is TRBJ2-3, the V gene TRBV5-4, with no clear D. The CDR3 sequence is 16 residues long. V was trimmed by 1 base and J by 0 bases, leaving 12 bases between them. Looked up from germline, CDR1 is SGHNT and CDR2 is YYREEE (reference sequence).

V gene TRBV19 combines with J gene TRBJ1-2; D is ambiguous. The ends were cut back, 5 bases at V and 5 bases at J, with 12 bases in the middle. This CDR3 comprises 13 residues. Germline V CDR1 and CDR2: LNHDA, SQIVND (reference sequence). CDR3 DNA: TGTGCCAGTAGTGAGGGCAGTAAATATGGCTACACCTTC. This codes for CASSEGSKYGYTF.

The V call is TRBV5-1, the J call TRBJ1-1, with D unclear. V lost 0 bases and J lost 6, with 15 bases in between. Germline V CDR1 and CDR2: SGHRS, YFSETQ. This CDR3 has 15 amino acids. CDR3 residues: CASSLAGGITAEAFF. DNA of the CDR3: TGCGCCAGCAGCTTGGCCGGCGGTATCACCGCTGAAGCTTTCTTT.

This clonotype is termed medium-sized. The chain employs TRBV7-6 and TRBJ2-7, with TRBD2 matching 9 bases. Germline CDR1 reads SGHVS; CDR2 reads FNYEAQ. Trimming at V came to 0 bases and at J to 2 bases, leaving 2 bases not matched to a gene. CDR3 length: 15 amino acids. The CDR3: CASSLASGGPYEQYV. The CDR3 DNA reads as TGTGCCAGCAGCTTAGCTAGCGGGGGACCCTACGAGCAGTACGTC.

This rearrangement joins TRBV20-1 to TRBJ2-1; 10 positions match TRBD1. Germline CDR1 DFQATT, CDR2 SNEGSKA (reference sequence). CDR3 length: 14 residues. V dropped 6 bases and J dropped 6; count of bases not matched to a gene: 8. CDR3 sequence (DNA): TGCAGTGCCAGGAGGGACAGGGGTGTCAATGAGCAGTTCTTC. This encodes CSARRDRGVNEQFF.